This T cell receptor (beta chain) stems from a study of cytomegalovirus exposure and HLA in healthy donors. Worth noting for this clone: Its antigen is unknown.

Donors in the study were healthy people who gave bone marrow. The CDR3 is 15 residues long. Germline CDR1 is SGHNT and CDR2 is YYREEE (reference sequence). The trim removed 5 bases at V and 6 bases at J, leaving 7 bases unmatched. Study observations and caveats: Trimming of TCR beta V- and J-genes showed a link, identified in a later analysis, to a missense DCLRE1C variant.

The PCR made use of 60 Vbeta and 13 Jbeta primers. Clones were read by immunoSEQ multiplex PCR, and TCRdb kept only the in-frame ones, dropping some. The sample lists more than 100,000 clones, around 74% occurring once. This clonotype originated in a woman between 45 and 60 years old in good health and CMV-seropositive. The sequenced material came from PBMCs. This sequence joins TRBV5-4 and TRBJ2-1, with 11 nucleotides matching TRBD2. The CDR3 protein is CASSEGLAGGNEQFF. The CDR3 coding sequence is TGTGCCAGCAGTGAAGGTCTAGCGGGGGGCAATGAGCAGTTCTTC.